This T cell receptor beta chain originates from a study of identifying expanded T cells in peripheral blood. Study-level results: Across healthy donors, higher total template counts meant significantly greater approximately 2-week count variance.

Libraries were prepared by immunoSEQ multiplex PCR; TCRdb keeps only in-frame clonotypes and omits some of them. Of some 78,000 clones detected, 85% to 90% appear once; the ten largest clones hold under 20%. During the collection period, no donor immune events like infections were recorded. About this clone: The target antigen is unknown.

This CDR3 has 16 amino acids. Germline values: CDR1 MGHDK, CDR2 SYGVNS. Trimming cost V 3 bases and J 5 bases; bases outside gene matches: 9. This chain connects TRBV25-1 to TRBJ1-4; 7 bases fit TRBD1. The sequenced material came from blood. This sequence originates from a person aged 18 to 70 in good health. CDR3 nucleotide sequence: TGTGCCAGCAGTGACCCACCGGGACAGTACAATGAAAAACTGTTTTTT. It translates to CASSDPPGQYNEKLFF.